The TCR beta chain described here comes from a study of early T cells in non-severe SARS-CoV-2 infection. On the study more broadly: Unpaired chains resulted from sequencing bulk RNA of unsorted whole blood.

The CDR3 loop spans 12 amino acids. V was trimmed by 0 bases and J by 8 bases, leaving 8 bases between them. The germline V gene has CDR1 GTSNPN and CDR2 SVGIG (reference sequence). The study's findings and limits: VDJdb matching favored anti-spike CD8 responses, missing private and CD4 specificities.

In its sample, this clonotype was seen many times. Its target is unknown. As part of library construction, unique molecular identifiers were attached to individual cDNA molecules. TCRdb reanalysed the 5' RACE reads using MiXCR and keeps one entry per CDR3 protein. The repertoire consists of 25,000 to 30,000 distinct CDR3 sequences, with approximately 6.6% occurring once and the leading ten covering roughly a third. The gene calls are TRBV30 and TRBJ2-1, with D possibly matching TRBD1 (5 bases). The source was whole blood, collected at baseline. The TCR was taken from an adult who was a healthcare worker with PCR-confirmed SARS-CoV-2 infection or an uninfected control (not recorded which). The CDR3 bases are TGTGCCTGGAGTGTAACAGGTCATGAGCAGTTCTTC. This codes for CAWSVTGHEQFF.